This TCR beta chain was recovered during a study of blood T cell repertoires in COVID-19. In the original analysis: Scientists estimated how many nucleated cells there were by amplifying reference gene primers. The method was immunoSEQ multiplex PCR; TCRdb's version includes in-frame clones alone and lacks a portion of them. V and J calls and clone size follow that table, whereas D and trimming were derived from the DNA. Of about 99,000 clones in the sample, around four fifths were seen once. Germline V lookup: CDR1 LNHDA, CDR2 SQIVND (reference sequence). The CDR3 runs 16 residues. V was pared by 8 bases and J by 2 bases, with 14 bases of the junction left unmatched.

This chain joins TRBV19 and TRBJ1-2; 7 bases fit TRBD1. The sample comprised peripheral blood. This clonotype was obtained from a human donor in a cohort sampled during active COVID-19. The CDR3 DNA is TGTGCCAGTCGAAACGGGGGTGAAGGGGGCAACTATGGCTACACCTTC. It translates to CASRNGGEGGNYGYTF.